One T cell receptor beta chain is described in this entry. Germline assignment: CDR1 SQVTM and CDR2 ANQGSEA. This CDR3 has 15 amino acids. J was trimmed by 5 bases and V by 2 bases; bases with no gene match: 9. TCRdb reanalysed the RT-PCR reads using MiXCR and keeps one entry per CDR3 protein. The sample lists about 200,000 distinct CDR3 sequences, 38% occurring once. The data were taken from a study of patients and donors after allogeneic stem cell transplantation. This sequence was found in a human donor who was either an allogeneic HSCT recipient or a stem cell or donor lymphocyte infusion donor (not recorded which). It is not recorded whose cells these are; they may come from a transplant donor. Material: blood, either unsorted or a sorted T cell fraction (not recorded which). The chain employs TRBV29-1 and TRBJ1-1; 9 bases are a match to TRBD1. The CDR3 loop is CSVEHPDRGSTEAFF. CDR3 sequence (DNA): TGCAGCGTTGAACACCCGGACAGGGGATCTACTGAAGCTTTCTTT.